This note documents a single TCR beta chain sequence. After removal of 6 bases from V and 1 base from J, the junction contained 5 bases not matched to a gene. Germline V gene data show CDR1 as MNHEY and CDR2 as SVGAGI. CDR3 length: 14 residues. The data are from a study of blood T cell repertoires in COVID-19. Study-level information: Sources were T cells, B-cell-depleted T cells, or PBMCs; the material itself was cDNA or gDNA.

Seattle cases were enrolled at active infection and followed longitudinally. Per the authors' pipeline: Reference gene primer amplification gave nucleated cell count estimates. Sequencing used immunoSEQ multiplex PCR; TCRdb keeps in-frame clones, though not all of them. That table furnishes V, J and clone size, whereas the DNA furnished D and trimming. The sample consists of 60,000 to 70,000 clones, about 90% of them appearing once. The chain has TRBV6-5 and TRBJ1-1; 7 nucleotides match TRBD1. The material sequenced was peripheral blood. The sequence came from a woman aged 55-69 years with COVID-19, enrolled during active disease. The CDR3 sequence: CASSIQGTNTEAFF. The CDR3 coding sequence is TGTGCCAGCAGCATACAGGGGACGAACACTGAAGCTTTCTTT.